This T cell receptor beta chain was captured in a study of neoadjuvant anti-PD-1 for oral cavity cancer. The overall study: Around day 43, patients without progression received a fourth nivolumab dose before surgery.

The time point denotes: after neoadjuvant nivolumab, at surgical resection. No culture or expansion preceded analysis of these blood cells. Trimming pared 1 base from V and 4 bases from J, leaving 1 base between. The V gene's germline CDR1 is SGHAT and CDR2 FQNNGV. The CDR3 totals 11 residues. Assay used: immunoSEQ multiplex PCR; TCRdb lists only in-frame clones, some missing. Of approximately 10,000 clones listed, about 80% are singletons. The sequencing used PBMCs, collected after nivolumab (anti-PD-1) treatment. The chain is built from TRBV11-2 and TRBJ2-5; D is uncertain. The origin of this receptor is a person aged 40 to 85 with oral cavity squamous cell carcinoma. The CDR3 sequence: CASSLGETQYF. The DNA for the CDR3 is TGTGCCAGCAGCTTAGGAGAGACCCAGTACTTC.